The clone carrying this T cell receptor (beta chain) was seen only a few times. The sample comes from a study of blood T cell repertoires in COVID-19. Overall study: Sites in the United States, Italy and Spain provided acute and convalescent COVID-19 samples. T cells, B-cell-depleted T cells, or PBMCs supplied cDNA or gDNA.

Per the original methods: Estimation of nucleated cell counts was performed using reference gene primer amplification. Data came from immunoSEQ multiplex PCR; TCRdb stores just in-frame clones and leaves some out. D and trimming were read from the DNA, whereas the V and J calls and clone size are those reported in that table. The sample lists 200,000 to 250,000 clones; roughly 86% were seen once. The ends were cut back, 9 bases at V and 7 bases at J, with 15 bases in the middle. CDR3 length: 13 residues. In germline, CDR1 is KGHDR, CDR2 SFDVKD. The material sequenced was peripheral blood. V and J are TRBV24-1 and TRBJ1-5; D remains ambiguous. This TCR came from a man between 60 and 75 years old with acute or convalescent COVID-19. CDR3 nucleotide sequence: TGTGCCACCTCTAGGGCTTCGGGGCAGCCCCAGCATTTT. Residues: CATSRASGQPQHF.